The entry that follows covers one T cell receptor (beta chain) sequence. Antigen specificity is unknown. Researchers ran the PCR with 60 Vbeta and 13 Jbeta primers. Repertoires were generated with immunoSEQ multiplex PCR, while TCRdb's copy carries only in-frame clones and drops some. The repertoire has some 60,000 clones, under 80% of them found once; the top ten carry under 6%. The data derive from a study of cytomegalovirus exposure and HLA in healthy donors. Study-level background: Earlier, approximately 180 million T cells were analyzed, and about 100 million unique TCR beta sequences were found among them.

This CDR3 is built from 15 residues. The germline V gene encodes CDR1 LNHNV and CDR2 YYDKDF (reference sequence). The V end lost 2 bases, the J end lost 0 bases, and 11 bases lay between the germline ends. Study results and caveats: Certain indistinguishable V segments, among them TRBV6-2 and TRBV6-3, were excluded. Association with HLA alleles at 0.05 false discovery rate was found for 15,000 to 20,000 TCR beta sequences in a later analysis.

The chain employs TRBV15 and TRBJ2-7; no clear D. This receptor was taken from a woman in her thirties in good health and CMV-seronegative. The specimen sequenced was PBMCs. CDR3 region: CATSRRTDHSYEQYF. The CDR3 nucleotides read TGTGCCACCAGCAGACGAACAGATCACTCCTACGAGCAGTACTTC.